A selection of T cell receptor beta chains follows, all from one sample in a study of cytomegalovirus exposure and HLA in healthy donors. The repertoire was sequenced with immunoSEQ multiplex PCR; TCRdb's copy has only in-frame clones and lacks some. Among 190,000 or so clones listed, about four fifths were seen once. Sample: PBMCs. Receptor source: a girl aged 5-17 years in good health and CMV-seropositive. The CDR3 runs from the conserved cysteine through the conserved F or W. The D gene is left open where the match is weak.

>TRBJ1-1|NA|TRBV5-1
CASSLSRDTEAFF
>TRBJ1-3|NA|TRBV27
CASSLAPGDSGNTIYF
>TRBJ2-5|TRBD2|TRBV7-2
CASSPRGTSGGARETQYF
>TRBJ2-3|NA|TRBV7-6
CASSPRGTRTDTQYF
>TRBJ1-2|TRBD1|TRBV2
CASTITGTGGVYGYTF
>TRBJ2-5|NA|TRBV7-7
CASSSLAQETQYF
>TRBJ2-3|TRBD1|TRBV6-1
CASSADQGASDTQYF
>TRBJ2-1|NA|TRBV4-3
CASSQERGANEQFF
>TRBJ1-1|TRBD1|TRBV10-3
CAIRAGQGAFEAFF
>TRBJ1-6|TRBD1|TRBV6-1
CASGQQTGEGALHF
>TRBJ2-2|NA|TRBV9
CASSVEGTRGGELFF
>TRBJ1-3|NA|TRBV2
CASTQMGSNSGNTIYF
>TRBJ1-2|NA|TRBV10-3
CAISDSFWTGGYTF
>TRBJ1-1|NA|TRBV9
CASTPGGGSFMNTEAFF
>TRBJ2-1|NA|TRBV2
CASRRGPKYNEQFF
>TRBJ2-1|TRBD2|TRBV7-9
CASSLETSGDYNEQFF
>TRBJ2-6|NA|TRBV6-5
CASSSSLANVLTF
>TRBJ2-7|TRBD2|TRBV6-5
CASSYSAGGYEQYF
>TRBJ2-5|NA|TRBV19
CASSKTPPGGSETQYF
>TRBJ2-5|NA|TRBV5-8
CASSARQVYQETQYF
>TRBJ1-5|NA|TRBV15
CATSRVKGDQPQHF
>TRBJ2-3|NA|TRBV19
CASSGGSTDTQYF
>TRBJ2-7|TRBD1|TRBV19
CASSPQTGGEYEQYF
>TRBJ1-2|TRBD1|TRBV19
CASSGTGRGYTF
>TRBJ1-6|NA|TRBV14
CASSQETVYSPLHF
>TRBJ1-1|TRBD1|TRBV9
CASSASGGRTEAFF
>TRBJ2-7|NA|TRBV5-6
CASSSYRSSYEQYF
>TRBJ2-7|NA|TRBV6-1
CASIIGTHAYEQYF
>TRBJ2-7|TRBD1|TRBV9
CASSVGDRASEQYF
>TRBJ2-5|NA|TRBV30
CAWSALTGLTETQYF
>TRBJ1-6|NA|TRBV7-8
CASSLTRDTGRGTSPLHF
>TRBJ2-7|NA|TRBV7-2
CASSLEGGRYEQYF
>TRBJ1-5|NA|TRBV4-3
CASSQDPGYSNQPQHF
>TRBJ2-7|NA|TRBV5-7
CASSYQFQGPQFYEQYF
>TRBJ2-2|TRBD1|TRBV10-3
CAISGTGGEIGELFF
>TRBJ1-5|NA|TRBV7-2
CASSREAGYQPQHF
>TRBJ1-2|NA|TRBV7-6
CASSARVAAYGYTF
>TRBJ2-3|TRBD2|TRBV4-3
CASSGGLGTDTQYF
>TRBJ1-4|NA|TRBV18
CASSLLREGSTNEKLFF
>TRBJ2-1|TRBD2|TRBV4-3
CASSQDGGGSYNEQFF
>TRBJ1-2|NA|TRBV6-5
CASSYGRGATYGYTF
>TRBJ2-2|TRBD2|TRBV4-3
CASSRPTAAGVTGELFF
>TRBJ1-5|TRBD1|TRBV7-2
CASSSGGTGVRYSNQPQHF
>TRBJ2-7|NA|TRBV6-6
CASRQDVSYEQYF
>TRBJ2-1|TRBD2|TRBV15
CATSRDSPGGAYNEQFF
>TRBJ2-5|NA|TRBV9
CASSVGGPETQYF
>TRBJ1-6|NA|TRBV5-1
CASSLAGSGASPLHF
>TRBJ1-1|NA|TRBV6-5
CASSYAGSRADTEAFF
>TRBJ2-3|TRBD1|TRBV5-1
CASSLGGTGWADTQYF
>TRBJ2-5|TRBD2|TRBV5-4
CASSLPSGGAETQYF
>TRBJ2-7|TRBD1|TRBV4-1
CASSHAGTGGTRSSYEQYF
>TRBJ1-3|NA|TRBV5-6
CASSLAWGVTGNTIYF
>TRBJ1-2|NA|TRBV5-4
CASSFMGGAGGYTF
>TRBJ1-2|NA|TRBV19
CASSQDSRMYGYTF